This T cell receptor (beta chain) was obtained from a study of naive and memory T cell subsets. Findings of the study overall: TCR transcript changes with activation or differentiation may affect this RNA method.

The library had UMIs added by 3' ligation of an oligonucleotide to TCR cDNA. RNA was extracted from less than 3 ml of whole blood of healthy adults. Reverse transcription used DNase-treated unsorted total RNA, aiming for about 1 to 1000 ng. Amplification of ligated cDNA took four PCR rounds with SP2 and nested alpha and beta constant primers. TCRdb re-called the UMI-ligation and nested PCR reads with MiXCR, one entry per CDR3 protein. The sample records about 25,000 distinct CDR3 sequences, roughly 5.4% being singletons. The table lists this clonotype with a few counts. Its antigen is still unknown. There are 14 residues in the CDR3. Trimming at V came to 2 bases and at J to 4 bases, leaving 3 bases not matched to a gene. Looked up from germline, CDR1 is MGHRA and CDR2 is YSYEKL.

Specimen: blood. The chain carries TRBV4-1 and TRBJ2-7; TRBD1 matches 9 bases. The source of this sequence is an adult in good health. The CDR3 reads CASSQTGQGYEQYF. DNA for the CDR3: TGCGCCAGCAGCCAAACGGGACAGGGATACGAGCAGTACTTC.